This T cell receptor beta chain emerged from a study of T cells in Graves' hyperthyroidism and ophthalmopathy. Study as a whole: Before any treatment, at initial diagnosis, peripheral blood was collected.

Study results and limitations: Ophthalmopathy, as predicted by the model, came a median about seven months after the prediction. Most clonotypes that expanded in the thyroid above 0.001 also showed up in blood.

The investigators amplified TCR beta CDR3 regions from RNA transcripts. First-round RT-PCR of the TCR CDR3 relied on the HTBI primer set. TCRdb called the multiplex PCR reads again in MiXCR, with one record for every CDR3 protein. The repertoire consists of some 350,000 distinct CDR3 sequences, with around 14% occurring once and the leading ten covering approximately 30%. This clonotype showed up just a few times. Its antigen is undetermined. This CDR3 is built from 15 residues. Germline CDR1 and CDR2: MNHEY and SMNVEV (reference sequence). The ends lost 5 bases at V and 1 base at J; junction bases unmatched: 5.

The sequence derives from a woman younger than 35 with Graves' hyperthyroidism that later progressed to Graves' ophthalmopathy. Source material: blood. The V call is TRBV27, the J call TRBJ2-3, with 8 bases that match TRBD2. CDR3 amino acids: CASSIAGWGTDTQYF. The DNA for the CDR3 is TGTGCCAGCAGTATAGCGGGGTGGGGCACAGATACGCAGTATTTT.